The present entry profiles one T cell receptor beta chain with its context. Its antigen is not identified. This record belongs to a study of T cell repertoires in cytomegalovirus infection. Whole-study context: Indications came from public TCR beta signatures; they pointed to CMV infection and to a matching HLA type. Study observations and caveats: Carriage of CMV together with the relevant HLA was identifiable through cumulative public TCR beta family frequency. Dominating the ex vivo response were TCR beta clonotypes that were CMV-specific and HLA-C-restricted.

MiXCR, run by TCRdb on the reads, gives a single entry per CDR3 protein. The sample yields a few hundred thousand distinct CDR3 sequences, 15% to 20% seen once. Trimming removed 5 bases from V and 4 bases from J; junction bases left unmatched: 9. CDR3 size: 15 residues. The sample was PBMCs. This receptor was taken from a human donor in good health (CMV status not recorded). Some clones in this sample may be carry-over from other donors' samples. The chain couples TRBV12-3 or TRBV12-4 to TRBJ1-1, with 8 bases matching TRBD1. CDR3 nucleotides: TGTGCCAGCAGTCGGGACAGGACCCTGACCACTGAAGCTTTCTTT. As protein: CASSRDRTLTTEAFF.